This T cell receptor (beta chain) is drawn from a study of cytomegalovirus exposure and HLA in healthy donors. The overall study: The same platform used for the 666 first-cohort repertoires was also used for the 130 or so validation repertoires, as a later analysis reported.

The validation cohort, a group of 130 or so subjects, included the donors and was separate from the roughly 670-subject first cohort. Profiled with immunoSEQ multiplex PCR; TCRdb holds only in-frame clones, not every one. Altogether some 150,000 clones are present, about 90% being singletons, with the ten largest covering approximately 8.5%. In its sample, this clone was seen a few times. The origin of this receptor is a woman younger than 30 in good health and CMV-seropositive. The sample consisted of PBMCs.

Here the CDR3 DNA reads TGTGCCAGCACCACGGGGAGGGTTTCTTCACCCCTCCACTTT. Its translation is CASTTGRVSSPLHF. This chain connects TRBV6-5 to TRBJ1-6; D unresolved. V was pared by 7 bases and J by 9 bases, with 16 bases between. CDR1 and CDR2 (germline): MNHEY, SVGAGI. This CDR3 spans 14 amino acids.